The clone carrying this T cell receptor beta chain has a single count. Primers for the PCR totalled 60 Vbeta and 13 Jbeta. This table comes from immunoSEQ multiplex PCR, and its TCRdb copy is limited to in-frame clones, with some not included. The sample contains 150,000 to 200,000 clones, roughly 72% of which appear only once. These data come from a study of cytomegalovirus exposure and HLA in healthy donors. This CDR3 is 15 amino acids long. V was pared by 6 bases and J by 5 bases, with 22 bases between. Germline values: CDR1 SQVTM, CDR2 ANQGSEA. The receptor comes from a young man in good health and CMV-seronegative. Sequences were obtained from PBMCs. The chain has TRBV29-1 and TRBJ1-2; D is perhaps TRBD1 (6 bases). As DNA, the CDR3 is TGCAGCGTAGAAAGGTTGGACAGAAAACTTTATGGCTACACCTTC. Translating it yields CSVERLDRKLYGYTF.